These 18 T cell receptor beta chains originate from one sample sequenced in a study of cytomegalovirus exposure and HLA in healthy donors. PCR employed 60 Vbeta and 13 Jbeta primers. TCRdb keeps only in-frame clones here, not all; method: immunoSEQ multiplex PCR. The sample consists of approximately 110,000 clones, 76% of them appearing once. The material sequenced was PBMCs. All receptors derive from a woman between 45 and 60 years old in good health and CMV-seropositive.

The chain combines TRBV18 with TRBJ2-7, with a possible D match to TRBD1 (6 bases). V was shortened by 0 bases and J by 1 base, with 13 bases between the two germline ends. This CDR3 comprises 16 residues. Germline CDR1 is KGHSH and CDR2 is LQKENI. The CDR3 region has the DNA TGTGCCAGCTCACCACCCAGAAACAGGGCGTCCTACGAGCAGTACTTC. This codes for CASSPPRNRASYEQYF.

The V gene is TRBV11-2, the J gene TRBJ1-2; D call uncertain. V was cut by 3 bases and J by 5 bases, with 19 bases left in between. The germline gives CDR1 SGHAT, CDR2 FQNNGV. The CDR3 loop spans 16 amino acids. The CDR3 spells CASSLPGGKTEYGYTF. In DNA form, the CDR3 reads TGTGCCAGCAGCTTGCCGGGTGGAAAAACGGAATATGGCTACACCTTC.

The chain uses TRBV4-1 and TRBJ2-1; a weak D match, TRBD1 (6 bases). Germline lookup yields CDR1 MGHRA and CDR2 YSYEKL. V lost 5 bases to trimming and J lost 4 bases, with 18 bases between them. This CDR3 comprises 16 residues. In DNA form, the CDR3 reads TGCGCCAGCAGCACCCACCCCGGACAGAGATACAATGAGCAGTTCTTC. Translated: CASSTHPGQRYNEQFF.

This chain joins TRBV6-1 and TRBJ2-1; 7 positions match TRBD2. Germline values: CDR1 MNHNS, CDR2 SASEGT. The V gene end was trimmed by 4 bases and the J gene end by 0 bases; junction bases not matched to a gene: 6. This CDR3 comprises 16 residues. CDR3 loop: CASSGALAGSYNEQFF. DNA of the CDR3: TGTGCCAGCAGTGGGGCCTTAGCGGGCTCCTACAATGAGCAGTTCTTC.

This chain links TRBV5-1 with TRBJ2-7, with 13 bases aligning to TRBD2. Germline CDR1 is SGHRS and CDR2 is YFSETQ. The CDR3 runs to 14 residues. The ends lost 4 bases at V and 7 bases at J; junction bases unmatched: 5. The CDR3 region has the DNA TGCGCCAGCAGCGGAGGACTAGCGGGGGAAGAGCAGTACTTC. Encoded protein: CASSGGLAGEEQYF.

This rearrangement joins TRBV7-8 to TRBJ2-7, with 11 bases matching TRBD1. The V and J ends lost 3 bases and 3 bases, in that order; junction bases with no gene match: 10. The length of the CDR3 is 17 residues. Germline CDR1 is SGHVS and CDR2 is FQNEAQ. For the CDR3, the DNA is TGTGCCAGCAGCTTTCACCGGGACAGGGGGAACGGCTACGAGCAGTACTTC. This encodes CASSFHRDRGNGYEQYF.

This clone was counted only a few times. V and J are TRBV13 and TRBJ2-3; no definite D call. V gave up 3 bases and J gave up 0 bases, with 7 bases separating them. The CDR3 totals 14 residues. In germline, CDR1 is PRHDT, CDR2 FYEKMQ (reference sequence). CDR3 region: CASSFGKSTDTQYF. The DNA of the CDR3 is TGTGCCAGCAGCTTTGGCAAGAGCACAGATACGCAGTATTTT. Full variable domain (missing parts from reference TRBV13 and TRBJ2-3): AAGVIQSPRHLIKEKRETATLKCYPIPRHDTVYWYQQGPGQDPQFLISFYEKMQSDKGSIPDRFSAQQFSDYHSELNMSSLELGDSALYFCASSFGKSTDTQYFGPGTRLTVL.

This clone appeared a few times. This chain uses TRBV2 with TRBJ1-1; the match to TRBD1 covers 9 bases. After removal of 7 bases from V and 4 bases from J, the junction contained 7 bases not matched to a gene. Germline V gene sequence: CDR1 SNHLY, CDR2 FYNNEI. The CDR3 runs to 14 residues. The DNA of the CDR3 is TGTGCCAGCACCCGGACAGGGGATAGCACTGAAGCTTTCTTT. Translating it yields CASTRTGDSTEAFF.

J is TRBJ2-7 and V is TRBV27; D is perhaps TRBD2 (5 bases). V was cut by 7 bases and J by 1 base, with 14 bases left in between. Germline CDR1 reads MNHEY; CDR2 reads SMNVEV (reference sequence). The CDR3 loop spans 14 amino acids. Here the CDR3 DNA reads TGTGCCAGCAAGCACCAGAGGGCATCCTACGAGCAGTACTTC. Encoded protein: CASKHQRASYEQYF.

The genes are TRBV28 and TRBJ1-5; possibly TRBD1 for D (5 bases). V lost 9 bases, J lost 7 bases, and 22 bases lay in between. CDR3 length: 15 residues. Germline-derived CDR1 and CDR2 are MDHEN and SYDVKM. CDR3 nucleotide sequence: TGTGCCAGTCGGAGGGACGGTCTGGGAACACAGCCCCAGCATTTT. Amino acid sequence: CASRRDGLGTQPQHF. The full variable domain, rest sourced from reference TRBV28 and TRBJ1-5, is DVKVTQSSRYLVKRTGEKVFLECVQDMDHENMFWYRQDPGLGLRLIYFSYDVKMKEKGDIPEGYSVSREKKERFSLILESASTNQTSMYLCASRRDGLGTQPQHFGDGTRLSIL.

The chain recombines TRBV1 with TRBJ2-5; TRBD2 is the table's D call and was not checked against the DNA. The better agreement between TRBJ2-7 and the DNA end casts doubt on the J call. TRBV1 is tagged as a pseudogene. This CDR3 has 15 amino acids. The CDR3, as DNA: TGCACCAGCAGCCAACGTACCCCCCCCAACTACGAGCAGTACTTC. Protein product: CTSSQRTPPNYEQYF.

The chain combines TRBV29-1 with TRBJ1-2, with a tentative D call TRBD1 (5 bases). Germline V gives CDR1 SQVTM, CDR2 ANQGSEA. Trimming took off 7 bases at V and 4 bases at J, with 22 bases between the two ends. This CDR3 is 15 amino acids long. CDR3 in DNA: TGCAGCGCCCCCTGGGGGGGGTCCGGTGGCTATGGCTACACCTTC. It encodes CSAPWGGSGGYGYTF.

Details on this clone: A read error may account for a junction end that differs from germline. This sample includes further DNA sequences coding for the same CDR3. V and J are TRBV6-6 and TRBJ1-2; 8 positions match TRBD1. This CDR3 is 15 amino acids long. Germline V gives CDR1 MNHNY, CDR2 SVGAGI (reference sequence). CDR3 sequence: CASSYSGQANYGYTF. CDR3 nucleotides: TGTGCTAGCAGTTACTCGGGACAGGCCAACTATGGCTACACCTTC.

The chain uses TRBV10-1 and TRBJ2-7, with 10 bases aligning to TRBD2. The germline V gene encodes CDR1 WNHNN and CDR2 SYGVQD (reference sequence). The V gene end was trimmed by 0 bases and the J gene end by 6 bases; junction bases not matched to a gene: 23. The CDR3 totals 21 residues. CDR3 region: CASSESYRTGNSGGPIPEQYF. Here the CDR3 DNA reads TGCGCCAGCAGTGAGTCGTACAGAACGGGGAATAGCGGGGGGCCCATCCCCGAGCAGTACTTC.

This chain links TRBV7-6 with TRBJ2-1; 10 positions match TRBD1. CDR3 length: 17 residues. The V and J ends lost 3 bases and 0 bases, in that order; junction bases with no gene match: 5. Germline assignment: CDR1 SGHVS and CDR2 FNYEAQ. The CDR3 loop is CASSLRGQGSSYNEQFF. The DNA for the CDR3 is TGTGCCAGCAGCTTGCGGGGACAGGGGAGCTCCTACAATGAGCAGTTCTTC.

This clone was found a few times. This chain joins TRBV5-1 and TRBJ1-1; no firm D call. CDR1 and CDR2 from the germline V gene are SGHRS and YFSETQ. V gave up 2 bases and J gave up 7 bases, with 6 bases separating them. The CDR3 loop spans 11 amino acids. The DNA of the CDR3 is TGCGCCAGCAGCTTCGAGGGTGAAGCTTTCTTT. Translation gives CASSFEGEAFF.

The CDR3 loop is CASSYSGLAGFNEQYF. CDR3 nucleotides: TGTGCCAGCAGTTACTCGGGACTAGCGGGGTTTAACGAGCAGTACTTC. V is TRBV6-6 and J is TRBJ2-7; the match to TRBD2 covers 13 bases. The CDR3 totals 16 residues. With 0 bases clipped from V and 5 bases from J, the junction kept 4 bases outside the gene matches. Germline loops: CDR1 MNHNY, CDR2 SVGAGI (reference sequence).

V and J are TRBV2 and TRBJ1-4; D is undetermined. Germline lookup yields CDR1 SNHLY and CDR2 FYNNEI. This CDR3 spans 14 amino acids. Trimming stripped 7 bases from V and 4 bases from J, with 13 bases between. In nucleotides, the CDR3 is TGTGCCAGCAAGGCCACAGAGGGTAATGAAAAACTGTTTTTT. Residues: CASKATEGNEKLFF.